This T cell receptor (beta chain) was profiled in a study of TIL therapy for anti-PD-1-resistant metastatic lung cancer (dated by TCRdb to the early 2020s). Looking at the study overall: Tumors were collected before any PD-1/PD-L1 blockade, after which patients were given nivolumab, and patients who progressed were given lymphodepletion, an infusion of expanded TIL and IL-2. Among the enrolled patients, the median age was roughly 55 years (range about 35-75), and the median tumor PD-L1 proportion score was around 6%. Most of the cohort had lung adenocarcinoma, a few tumors were EGFR-mutant and two were ALK-rearranged, and half of the patients were current or former smokers. A median non-synonymous tumor mutation burden of around 1.5 mutations per megabase was determined across the cohort by whole-exome sequencing. Clonotypes were tracked across tumor, expanded TIL product and serial blood samples by T cell receptor beta sequencing of tumor and peripheral blood.

In this sample, this clone turned up a few times. Its antigen specificity is not known. Qualities for individual bases were not recorded, and no much larger clone is one base off. According to the germline V gene, CDR1 reads SGHDT and CDR2 reads YYEEEE. At the junction V is shortened by 1 base and J by 2 bases, with 16 bases in between. Including the terminal cysteine and phenylalanine, the CDR3 comprises 17 residues. The sequence is cut down to CDR3 DNA, 51 bases in frame from base 1. Study-level results and caveats: Clonotypes from the infused TIL partially replaced the baseline peripheral repertoire and then declined over months, and persistence showed no apparent association with response. The study protocol defined all tumor marker inferences as exploratory. The cohort was highly selected, including more treatment-naive, never-smoker and oncogene-addicted patients than is typical, which limits generalizability.

TCR beta CDR3 regions were amplified from genomic DNA with the immunoSEQ v3 hsTCRB kit using bias-controlled multiplex PCR. The TCR libraries were sequenced on an Illumina NextSeq 500 to approximately 2.1 million read pairs for survey level or about 4.5-6 million read pairs for deep level. In the paper's pipeline: V, D and J genes were assigned, non-productive sequences were removed, and clonality was reported by immunoSEQ Analyzer software. To compare repertoires between infused TIL and blood, productive Simpson clonality was used along with the Morisita overlap index of productive TRB rearrangements. For each clone in blood, the absolute clonotype count was estimated by multiplying the lymphocyte count by the CD3+ fraction and by the clone's productive frequency. Drawn from immuneACCESS, this table holds only the in-frame rearrangements with V and J called that TCRdb kept. Clones are partly lost; checked studies trace under half to an unresolved V gene and leave the rest unexplained. That table supplies the V and J calls and clone size; D and trimming were determined from the DNA. In all, the sample holds about 15,000 clones, and roughly 86% of those were seen once. The ten most abundant clones make up roughly 0.93% of the sample.

The sample's time point label is to be understood as: pre-treatment sample, taken before nivolumab and TIL therapy. Adults with stage 4 NSCLC were enrolled in a dual-center phase I trial from October 2017 to early 2020. Samples were obtained from a single-arm, open-label phase I trial in which tumor-infiltrating lymphocyte therapy with nivolumab was evaluated in advanced non-small cell lung cancer. Blood mononuclear cells from EDTA tubes were isolated by Ficoll gradient, snap-frozen as pellets, and DNA was extracted with a Qiagen mini-prep kit. The receptor was derived from a person aged 25-85 years with non-small cell lung cancer. The sample in question was blood, obtained at baseline. Rearrangement joined TRBV5-6 to TRBJ1-5; there is no confident call for the D gene. The nucleotide sequence reads as follows: TGTGCCAGCAGCTTGATGAAGGCAGGTATAGGCAATCAGCCCCAGCATTTT. Its translation is CASSLMKAGIGNQPQHF.